This paragraph covers one TCR beta chain sequence. The data originate from a study of shared clonotypes between healthy human individuals. Some clones are missing from TCRdb's copy, which holds only in-frame ones; the method was immunoSEQ multiplex PCR. Found here are around 200,000 clones, around 93% of them singletons; the top ten hold 0.065% to 0.07%. Germline lookup yields CDR1 MNHEY and CDR2 SVGAGI. V was clipped by 10 bases and J by 4 bases, with 8 bases between them. The CDR3 has 11 residues. V usage is TRBV6-5 and J usage is TRBJ1-5, with D possibly being TRBD1 (5 bases). This receptor was obtained from a woman aged 25 to 39 in good health. The sample consisted of naive CD4+ T cells sorted from blood. Subset of the sample: CD45RA+ positively selected. The CDR3 DNA reads as TGTGCCACGACAGAGAATCAGCCCCAGCATTTT. It encodes CATTENQPQHF.